The 16 T cell receptor beta chains presented below share a single source sample, sequenced in a study of T cell repertoires in cytomegalovirus infection. These receptors are not linked to any known antigen. MiXCR was run by TCRdb on the reads, yielding one entry per CDR3 protein. The sample yields roughly 49,000 distinct CDR3 sequences, 20% to 25% seen once. Sequencing used PBMCs, sequenced either directly or after in vitro stimulation (not recorded which). The source is a human donor in good health (CMV status not recorded). Some clones in this sample may be carry-over from other donors' samples.

The rearrangement uses TRBV5-4 and TRBJ2-1; 7 bases fit TRBD2. Germline CDR1 SGHNT, CDR2 YYREEE (reference sequence). V lost 5 bases, J lost 0 bases, and 5 bases stayed unmatched. This CDR3 spans 15 amino acids. This chain's CDR3 is CASSHRTSSYNEQFF. The CDR3 DNA reads TGTGCCAGCAGTCATAGGACTAGCTCCTACAATGAGCAGTTCTTC.

This clonotype was observed a single time. The chain has TRBV3-1 and TRBJ1-1, with D perhaps matching TRBD1 (6 bases). CDR1 and CDR2 from the germline V gene are LGHDT and YNNKEL (reference sequence). V was shortened by 3 bases and J by 5 bases, with 13 bases between the two germline ends. The CDR3 loop spans 14 amino acids. The CDR3 DNA follows: TGTGCCAGCAGCCAGGGGACCGGACAGACTGAAGCTTTCTTT. Amino acid sequence: CASSQGTGQTEAFF.

The chain recombines TRBV7-2 with TRBJ2-3, with no clear D. Germline CDR1 reads SGHTA; CDR2 reads FQGNSA. Trimming removed 4 bases at V and 4 bases at J, with 12 bases between. The CDR3 is 14 amino acids. CDR3 bases: TGTGCCAGCAGCTCCCTCCTGTACGCAGATACGCAGTATTTT. Translation gives CASSSLLYADTQYF.

This clonotype was seen many times. CDR3 bases: TGTGCCAGCAGCTTGTCGCCCGACGGGGAGCTGTTTTTT. Residues: CASSLSPDGELFF. This chain joins TRBV5-5 and TRBJ2-2; D not certain. The V and J ends lost 1 base and 7 bases respectively, with 8 bases between them. The germline V gene has CDR1 SGHKS and CDR2 YYEKEE (reference sequence). The CDR3 covers 13 residues.

The chain uses TRBV5-1 and TRBJ2-7, with D unclear. Germline V gives CDR1 SGHRS, CDR2 YFSETQ. The CDR3 runs 13 residues. V lost 2 bases, J lost 2 bases, and 8 bases lay in between. The CDR3, as DNA: TGCGCCAGCAGCTTCAGACCGGCCTACGAGCAGTACTTC. Protein: CASSFRPAYEQYF.

This clonotype was observed a handful of times. V gene TRBV12-3 or TRBV12-4 combines with J gene TRBJ2-5, with 14 bases that match TRBD2. The ends lost 5 bases at V and 5 bases at J; junction bases unmatched: 7. This CDR3 has 16 amino acids. CDR3: CASSPRLAGGPETQYF. The CDR3 DNA is TGTGCCAGCAGTCCGCGACTAGCGGGGGGGCCCGAGACCCAGTACTTC.

This clonotype was found many times. The V and J genes are TRBV6-5 and TRBJ2-3; 9 bases agree with TRBD2. Germline V gene sequence: CDR1 MNHEY, CDR2 SVGAGI. The trim removed 8 bases at V and 7 bases at J, leaving 10 bases unmatched. The length of the CDR3 is 14 residues. The CDR3 bases are TGTGCCAGCTTCGCGGGAGGGAGGTCGAATACGCAGTATTTT. Protein: CASFAGGRSNTQYF.

This clonotype showed up many times. The J gene is TRBJ2-1, the V gene TRBV4-1, with D unresolved. From germline, CDR1 is MGHRA and CDR2 YSYEKL. The CDR3 runs to 14 residues. Trimming took 0 bases from V and 9 from J, leaving 12 bases between them. The chain's CDR3 is CASSQDTVVSEQFF. The CDR3 bases are TGCGCCAGCAGCCAAGATACGGTAGTAAGTGAGCAGTTCTTC.

V gene TRBV6-1 combines with J gene TRBJ2-3; perhaps TRBD1 as D (5 bases). V was pared by 11 bases and J by 4 bases, with 22 bases between. The CDR3 is made up of 15 amino acids. CDR1 and CDR2 from the germline V gene are MNHNS and SASEGT. The CDR3 sequence is CALNAQGTAADTQYF. Here the CDR3 DNA reads TGTGCCCTTAACGCCCAGGGTACGGCGGCAGATACGCAGTATTTT.

This clonotype was counted between two and nine times. This chain joins TRBV7-3 and TRBJ2-7; D may be TRBD2 (5 bases). V dropped 5 bases and J dropped 3 bases, with 8 bases sitting between them. The CDR3 sequence is 12 residues long. Per germline, CDR1 SGHTA and CDR2 FQGTGA. The CDR3 sequence: CASSPAGYEQYF. CDR3 coding DNA: TGTGCCAGCAGCCCGGCGGGCTACGAGCAGTACTTC.

In this sample, this clonotype turned up many times. The CDR3 loop reads CASSQFDSPNSNQPQHF. The CDR3 nucleotides read TGCGCCAGCAGCCAGTTCGACAGTCCCAATAGCAATCAGCCCCAGCATTTT. The chain is built from TRBV4-1 and TRBJ1-5, with D possibly TRBD1 on 5 matching bases. Germline CDR1 and CDR2: MGHRA and YSYEKL. Trimming took off 3 bases at V and 0 bases at J, with 15 bases between the two ends. The CDR3 has 17 amino acids.

This rearrangement joins TRBV6-5 to TRBJ2-7, with 9 bases matching TRBD1. Per the germline V gene, CDR1 is MNHEY and CDR2 is SVGAGI. The CDR3 consists of 12 residues. Unmatched junction bases numbered 4, after V lost 11 bases and J lost 2 bases. CDR3 nucleotides: TGTGCCGCCGGGACAGGGCCCTACGAGCAGTACTTC. Translation gives CAAGTGPYEQYF.

Worth noting for this clonotype: This could be a read error, since a much larger clone is one nucleotide away. The genes are TRBV7-2 and TRBJ2-3, with D hard to call. CDR3 size: 15 residues. Germline CDR1 is SGHTA and CDR2 is FQGNSA. CDR3 protein: CASSLARVGTNTQYF. CDR3 DNA: TGTGCCAGCAGCTTAGCGCGAGTTGGCACAAATACGCAGTATTTT.

This clonotype was seen a handful of times. The chain recombines TRBV9 with TRBJ2-3; possibly TRBD1 for D (6 bases). Trimming stripped 4 bases from V and 1 base from J, with 16 bases between. Germline V lookup: CDR1 SGDLS, CDR2 YYNGEE. This CDR3 region has 16 residues. The CDR3 here is CASSLTSGVGTDTQYF. CDR3 nucleotide sequence: TGTGCCAGCAGCCTCACCTCAGGGGTGGGCACAGATACGCAGTATTTT.

The V and J genes are TRBV7-9 and TRBJ2-5; 9 bases are shared with TRBD2. The CDR3 is made up of 16 amino acids. Germline V CDR1 and CDR2: SEHNR, FQNEAQ (reference sequence). After removal of 3 bases from V and 1 base from J, the junction contained 6 bases not matched to a gene. The CDR3 sequence is CASSFRLAGPQETQYF. The CDR3 DNA follows: TGTGCCAGCAGCTTCAGGCTAGCGGGGCCCCAAGAGACCCAGTACTTC.

This clonotype was observed a handful of times. The chain employs TRBV20-1 and TRBJ1-6; 11 nucleotides align to TRBD1. Germline V gene lookup returns CDR1 DFQATT and CDR2 SNEGSKA (reference sequence). V was pared by 6 bases and J by 9 bases, with 4 bases of the junction left unmatched. This CDR3 is 13 amino acids long. For the CDR3, the DNA is TGCAGTGCCTGGACAGGGGGCGGTTCACCCCTCCACTTT. It is translated as CSAWTGGGSPLHF.